This T cell receptor (beta chain) originates from a study of control samples from healthy donors and cancer patients. The data were produced by immunoSEQ multiplex PCR, yet TCRdb's version contains in-frame clones alone and is incomplete. The sample shows around 75,000 clones, 84% of them seen only once. Trimming took 5 bases from V and 2 from J, leaving 18 bases between them. The CDR3 runs to 16 residues. The germline V gene encodes CDR1 PRHDT and CDR2 FYEKMQ (reference sequence). The source of this sequence is a man in his forties or fifties in good health. The chain carries TRBV13 and TRBJ1-1, with D perhaps TRBD1 (5 bases). What was sequenced was blood. CDR3 bases: TGTGCCAGCAGCCCACCCAATAGGGGAACCAACACTGAAGCTTTCTTT. Its protein is CASSPPNRGTNTEAFF.